The T cell receptor (beta chain) under discussion was sequenced for a study of blood T cell repertoires in COVID-19. Whole-study context: Specimens from acute and convalescent COVID-19 originated in the United States, Italy and Spain. The cDNA or gDNA used as material had been derived from T cells, B-cell-depleted T cells, or PBMCs.

This clone was seen a single time. The V end was cut by 4 bases, the J end by 6 bases, with 18 bases between. Germline V gene data show CDR1 as SQVTM and CDR2 as ANQGSEA. CDR3 size: 14 residues. In the original processing: For nucleated cells, counts were estimated from reference gene primer amplification. Method: immunoSEQ multiplex PCR; TCRdb's copy keeps in-frame clones and lacks some. V, J and clone size are those of that table, while D and trimming were read from the DNA. The sample includes about 44,000 clones, around 90% seen only once; the top ten take 20% to 30%. This clonotype originated in a woman older than 75 in a cohort sampled during active or convalescent COVID-19. The sample comprised peripheral blood. This chain joins TRBV29-1 and TRBJ1-2; D ambiguous. In DNA, the CDR3 is TGCAGCGTTGTCGGCGGATCCCGACTGGATGGCTACACCTTC. This codes for CSVVGGSRLDGYTF.